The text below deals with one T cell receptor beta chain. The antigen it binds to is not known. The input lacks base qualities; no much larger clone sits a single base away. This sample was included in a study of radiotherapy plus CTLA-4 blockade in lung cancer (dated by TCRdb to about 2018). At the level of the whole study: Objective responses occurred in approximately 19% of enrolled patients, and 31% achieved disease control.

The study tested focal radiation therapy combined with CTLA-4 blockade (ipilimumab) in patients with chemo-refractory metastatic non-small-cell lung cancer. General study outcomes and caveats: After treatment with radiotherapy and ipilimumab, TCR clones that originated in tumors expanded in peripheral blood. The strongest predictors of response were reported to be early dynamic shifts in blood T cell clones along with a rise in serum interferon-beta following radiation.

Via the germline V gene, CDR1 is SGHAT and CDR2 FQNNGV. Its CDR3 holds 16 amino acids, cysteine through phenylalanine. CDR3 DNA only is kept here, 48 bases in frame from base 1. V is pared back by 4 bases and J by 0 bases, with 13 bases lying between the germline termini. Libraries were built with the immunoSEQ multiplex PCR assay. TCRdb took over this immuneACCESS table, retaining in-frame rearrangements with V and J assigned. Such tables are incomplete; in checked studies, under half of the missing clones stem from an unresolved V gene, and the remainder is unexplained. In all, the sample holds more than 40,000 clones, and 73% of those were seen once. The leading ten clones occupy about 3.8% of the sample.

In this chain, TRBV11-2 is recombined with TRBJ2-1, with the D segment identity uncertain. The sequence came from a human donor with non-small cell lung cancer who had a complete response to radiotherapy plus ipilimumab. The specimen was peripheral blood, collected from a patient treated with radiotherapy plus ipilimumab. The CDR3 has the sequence CASSSVSQSSYNEQFF. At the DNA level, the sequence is TGTGCCAGCAGCTCCGTTAGCCAAAGCTCCTACAATGAGCAGTTCTTC.